This record covers a single T cell receptor (beta chain). Its cognate antigen is unknown. The J segment lost 11 bases and the V segment lost 6 bases, leaving 7 bases of the junction unmatched. This CDR3 has 11 residues. Germline CDR1 is SGHDT and CDR2 is YYEEEE. The data were taken from a study of T cell clones after liver transplantation. Overall study: Three of the eight recipients were HCV-positive; the rest had non-autoimmune, non-viral transplant indications. Study results and limitations: Graft donor-reactive T cells possibly entered the graft instead of undergoing deletion. A significant post-transplant drop in circulating graft-donor-reactive CD4 TCRbeta sequences occurred in most of the 8 subjects. Conclusions were preliminary, with small, heterogeneous patient groups.

TCRdb keeps only in-frame clones here, not all; method: immunoSEQ multiplex PCR. The data show around 78,000 clones, with over 65% seen just once and less than 3.5% held by the top ten. V usage is TRBV5-6 and J usage is TRBJ1-1, with 7 bases identical to TRBD1. The TCR originated in a human patient who received a liver transplant. Some T cells may possibly be graft donor cells. The source was CD4+ T cells from blood, collected at the 22-month timepoint. DNA for the CDR3: TGTGCCAGCAATAGGACAGGCGGGGCTTTCTTT. Protein: CASNRTGGAFF.